What follows describes a single TCR beta chain. Antigen: not known. This record belongs to a study of graft-versus-host responses after intestinal transplantation. The overall study: The transplants performed in recipients were multivisceral, liver-intestinal, or isolated intestinal. Study results and caveats: Among circulating GvH clones, peak levels were associated with early post-transplant declines in HvG clones.

Sequencing used immunoSEQ multiplex PCR; TCRdb keeps in-frame clones, though not all of them. In the table there are 90,000 to 120,000 clones, roughly 86% of which are singletons. Trimming pared 1 base from V and 0 bases from J, leaving 7 bases between. Per germline, CDR1 SEHNR and CDR2 FQNEAQ (reference sequence). The CDR3 contains 14 residues. This chain uses TRBV7-9 with TRBJ2-7; D is possibly TRBD1 (5 bases). The sample here was unstimulated CD4+ T cells sorted from spleen or lymph node cells, taken before transplant. This TCR was sampled from a human donor who was the organ donor for an intestinal transplant. In DNA, the CDR3 is TGTGCCAGCAGCTTAGAACAGGCCTCCTACGAGCAGTACTTC. Its protein is CASSLEQASYEQYF. Complete variable domain (other parts from reference TRBV7-9 and TRBJ2-7): DTGVSQNPRHKITKRGQNVTFRCDPISEHNRLYWYRQTLGQGPEFLTYFQNEAQLEKSRLLSDRFSAERPKGSFSTLEIQRTEQGDSAMYLCASSLEQASYEQYFGPGTRLTVT.